This entry lists 15 T cell receptor beta chains sequenced from one sample in a study of vaccination and CD4 T cells after COVID-19. Cultured CD4+ T cells had their DNA profiled by the Oncomine TCR Beta short-read assay. TCRdb fed the PCR reads into MiXCR, producing one record per CDR3 protein. The repertoire holds around 13,000 distinct CDR3 sequences, with roughly 20% as singletons. Treatment in this sample: roughly 10-day PBMC culture with coronavirus spike peptide pools or control peptides (ViraFEST assay). For these TCRs, the target antigens are not known. The sample consisted of cultured CD4+ T cells from blood. The receptors were gathered from a human donor with COVID-19.

This clonotype is deemed medium-sized. J is TRBJ1-2 and V is TRBV7-9; weak D call: TRBD1 (6 bases). V was pared by 5 bases and J by 6 bases, with 16 bases between. Germline CDR1 reads SEHNR; CDR2 reads FQNEAQ (reference sequence). The CDR3 has 14 amino acids. The CDR3 DNA reads as TGTGCCAGCAGCGTTCGACAGGCTCTGGATGGCTACACCTTC. The encoded protein is CASSVRQALDGYTF. Full variable domain (missing parts from reference TRBV7-9 and TRBJ1-2): DTGVSQNPRHKITKRGQNVTFRCDPISEHNRLYWYRQTLGQGPEFLTYFQNEAQLEKSRLLSDRFSAERPKGSFSTLEIQRTEQGDSAMYLCASSVRQALDGYTFGSGTRLTVV.

This clonotype was observed a few times. The chain is built from TRBV28 and TRBJ1-2; D gene unclear. V shed 8 bases and J shed 0 bases, with 4 bases lying between them. The CDR3 is 11 residues long. From germline, CDR1 is MDHEN and CDR2 SYDVKM. DNA for the CDR3: TGTGCCAGCGCAGCTAACTATGGCTACACCTTC. Its translation: CASAANYGYTF.

This clonotype showed up just a few times. The rearrangement uses TRBV6-1 and TRBJ2-3, with 9 nucleotides matching TRBD2. The CDR3 contains 14 residues. CDR1 and CDR2 from the germline V gene are MNHNS and SASEGT. J lost 6 bases, V lost 6 bases, and 7 bases had no gene match. The CDR3 loop is CASRLAGEKDTQYF. The CDR3 nucleotides read TGTGCCAGCAGATTAGCGGGGGAGAAGGATACGCAGTATTTT.

V gene TRBV6-5 combines with J gene TRBJ2-1, with 11 bases matching TRBD2. The germline V gene has CDR1 MNHEY and CDR2 SVGAGI. The CDR3 length is 16 residues. The junction had 3 bases not matched to a gene; V was cut back by 2 bases and J by 3 bases. This CDR3 reads CASSYPLAGGYNEQFF. As DNA, the CDR3 is TGTGCCAGCAGTTACCCCCTAGCGGGAGGCTACAATGAGCAGTTCTTC.

By proportion, this clonotype is medium-sized. The chain employs TRBV27 and TRBJ1-2; D is unresolved. CDR3 length: 14 residues. V was trimmed by 0 bases and J by 8 bases, leaving 13 bases between them. Germline values: CDR1 MNHEY, CDR2 SMNVEV (reference sequence). In DNA form, the CDR3 reads TGTGCCAGCAGTTTATCGAAGGCAGAGGTGGGCTACACCTTC. Its translation: CASSLSKAEVGYTF.

This clonotype was seen a handful of times. This rearrangement joins TRBV29-1 to TRBJ2-3; perhaps TRBD1 as D (5 bases). CDR1 SQVTM and CDR2 ANQGSEA come from the germline V gene. The CDR3 length is 14 residues. The V gene lost 0 bases and the J gene lost 0 bases, with 7 bases spanning the gap. In DNA, the CDR3 is TGCAGCGTTGAAGATTACAGGAGCACAGATACGCAGTATTTT. It yields the protein CSVEDYRSTDTQYF.

In this sample, this clonotype is medium-sized (0.01 to 0.1%). The chain employs TRBV20-1 and TRBJ1-2; 9 bases line up with TRBD1. The CDR3 is made up of 15 amino acids. The junction had 9 bases not matched to a gene; V was cut back by 0 bases and J by 7 bases. From germline, CDR1 is DFQATT and CDR2 SNEGSKA (reference sequence). The CDR3 loop reads CSARDTGTGYLGYTF. In DNA, the CDR3 is TGCAGTGCTAGAGACACCGGGACAGGGTATCTTGGCTACACCTTC.

The gene calls are TRBV29-1 and TRBJ2-2, with 7 bases aligning to TRBD1. Germline V CDR1 and CDR2: SQVTM, ANQGSEA. This CDR3 comprises 15 residues. V lost 4 bases and J lost 6; bases outside the gene matches: 11. CDR3 in amino acids: CSVVETGKEAGELFF. The CDR3 bases are TGCAGCGTTGTCGAGACAGGGAAAGAGGCCGGGGAGCTGTTTTTT.

This clonotype occurred a few times. The chain is built from TRBV2 and TRBJ2-5, with 7 bases that match TRBD2. V trimming: 6 bases; J trimming: 7 bases; junction bases outside the gene matches: 14. The CDR3 consists of 15 residues. The germline V gene has CDR1 SNHLY and CDR2 FYNNEI. The CDR3 is CASSQTGTKGPTQYF. CDR3 coding DNA: TGTGCCAGCAGCCAAACCGGGACTAAGGGACCGACCCAGTACTTC.

The CDR3 sequence: CASSGTGGGDEQFF. CDR3 in DNA: TGTGCCAGCAGTGGGACAGGGGGTGGCGATGAGCAGTTCTTC. The V gene is TRBV27, the J gene TRBJ2-1, with 11 bases identical to TRBD1. Germline V gives CDR1 MNHEY, CDR2 SMNVEV (reference sequence). The CDR3 extends over 14 amino acids. With V trimmed by 5 bases and J by 8 bases, 5 bases remained unmatched.

This chain joins TRBV6-1 and TRBJ1-3; maybe TRBD1 (6 bases). The CDR3 is made up of 14 amino acids. Germline CDR1 MNHNS, CDR2 SASEGT. Trimming cost V 6 bases and J 4 bases, with 13 bases left between them. The CDR3 reads CASSLGAGGNTIYF. CDR3 nucleotides: TGTGCCAGCAGCTTGGGGGCTGGGGGAAACACCATATATTTT.

This chain uses TRBV5-4 with TRBJ2-7; TRBD2 might be the D (7 bases). V was trimmed by 0 bases and J by 3 bases, leaving 13 bases between them. Germline assignment: CDR1 SGHNT and CDR2 YYREEE (reference sequence). This CDR3 region has 15 residues. DNA for the CDR3: TGTGCCAGCAGCTTGGAGGCGGGGGCCGACTACGAGCAGTACTTC. As protein: CASSLEAGADYEQYF.

Only a few counts were recorded for this clonotype. The V call is TRBV2, the J call TRBJ2-1; 10 bases match TRBD2. Germline CDR1 is SNHLY and CDR2 is FYNNEI. The CDR3 loop spans 13 amino acids. J lost 4 bases, V lost 10 bases, and 4 bases had no gene match. This chain's CDR3 is CATKRGGYNEQFF. The CDR3 DNA reads TGTGCCACCAAGCGGGGGGGGTACAATGAGCAGTTCTTC.

This clonotype appeared a few times. The chain has TRBV12-3 or TRBV12-4 and TRBJ1-5; D unclear. This CDR3 has 14 amino acids. Between the trimmed V and J ends, which lost 3 bases and 6 bases, there was a span of 12 bases. The CDR3 is CASSFPGGGQPQHF. Written as DNA, the CDR3 is TGTGCCAGCAGTTTCCCAGGTGGCGGTCAGCCCCAGCATTTT.

The chain uses TRBV5-1 and TRBJ2-5; 14 bases fit TRBD2. The CDR3 spans 17 residues. Germline lookup yields CDR1 SGHRS and CDR2 YFSETQ. With 4 bases clipped from V and 0 bases from J, the junction kept 5 bases outside the gene matches. CDR3 in amino acids: CASSTGLAGAHQETQYF. The CDR3 DNA reads TGCGCCAGCAGCACGGGACTAGCGGGGGCCCACCAAGAGACCCAGTACTTC.